This T cell receptor (delta chain) was documented in a study of gamma-delta T cells after stem cell transplantation. This clone was seen more than once but under ten times. The protein that TCRdb holds for this DNA derives from a much larger clone and differs from the translated DNA at residue 17, which likely indicates a read error; the protein shown here is translated from the DNA. TCRdb reanalysed the RT-PCR reads with CATT. This sample carries roughly 1,300 delta-chain clones, 1.5% to 2% of them seen once, and the ten largest clones take under 40%. This TCR was recovered from a human donor. It is not recorded whose cells these are; they may come from a transplant donor. Sequencing was carried out using gamma-delta T cells.

The CDR3 reads CACDAGYWGIQDGGSWGTRQMFF. Here the CDR3 DNA reads TGTGCCTGTGACGCGGGATACTGGGGGATACAAGACGGAGGCTCCTGGGGCACCCGACAGATGTTTTTC. J is TRDJ3 and V is TRDV2; TRDD3 agrees at 12 bases. CDR3 length: 23 amino acids. Looked up from germline, CDR1 is GEAIGNYY and CDR2 is EKD.